This T cell receptor (beta chain) was profiled in a study of OX40 agonist ivuxolimab in advanced cancers. In germline, CDR1 is SGHTA, CDR2 FQGNSA. This CDR3 is 14 amino acids long. Trimming pared 3 bases from V and 1 base from J, leaving 9 bases between. The protocol was immunoSEQ multiplex PCR, while the TCRdb copy is restricted to in-frame clones and leaves out a portion. The table shows about 75,000 clones, with roughly 85% occurring only once. The sequence was obtained from an adult with an advanced solid tumor such as melanoma, head and neck, liver or kidney cancer. The sequencing here drew on CD4+ or CD8+ T cells sorted from blood, taken in a trial of the OX40 agonist ivuxolimab. The chain couples TRBV7-2 to TRBJ2-5; tentatively, D is TRBD1 (6 bases). This chain's CDR3 is CASSFRDIQETQYF. DNA for the CDR3: TGTGCCAGCAGCTTCCGGGACATCCAAGAGACCCAGTACTTC.